This TCR beta chain is from a study of beta chain features in type 1 diabetes. Overall study context: On cell yields, gender and age, patients and healthy donors were similar.

Sequenced material consisted of expressed TCRB transcripts (all of the isolated RNA was reverse transcribed). Clones were sequenced by immunoSEQ multiplex PCR, and TCRdb holds only the in-frame ones, with some missing. Of roughly 130,000 clones listed, 9.2% are singletons. The CDR3 has 14 residues. V lost 5 bases to trimming and J lost 6 bases; unmatched junction nucleotides: 8. Germline-derived CDR1 and CDR2 are MNHNS and SASEGT. Heparinised blood was drawn once per donor, averaging around 120 mL. Findings of the study overall: Patients' naive, central memory and regulatory TCRB repertoires appeared more alike than those of healthy donors. Type 1 diabetes patients showed fewer insertions and more deletions at VDJ junctions.

Comment on this clone: Its antigen remains unknown.

The receptor comes from a man younger than 35 in good health. The specimen was central memory CD4+ T cells from blood. The rearrangement uses TRBV6-1 and TRBJ2-7; 9 bases agree with TRBD1. The CDR3 is CASSTRGQGVEQYF. The CDR3 nucleotides are TGTGCCAGCAGTACAAGGGGACAGGGTGTCGAGCAGTACTTC.